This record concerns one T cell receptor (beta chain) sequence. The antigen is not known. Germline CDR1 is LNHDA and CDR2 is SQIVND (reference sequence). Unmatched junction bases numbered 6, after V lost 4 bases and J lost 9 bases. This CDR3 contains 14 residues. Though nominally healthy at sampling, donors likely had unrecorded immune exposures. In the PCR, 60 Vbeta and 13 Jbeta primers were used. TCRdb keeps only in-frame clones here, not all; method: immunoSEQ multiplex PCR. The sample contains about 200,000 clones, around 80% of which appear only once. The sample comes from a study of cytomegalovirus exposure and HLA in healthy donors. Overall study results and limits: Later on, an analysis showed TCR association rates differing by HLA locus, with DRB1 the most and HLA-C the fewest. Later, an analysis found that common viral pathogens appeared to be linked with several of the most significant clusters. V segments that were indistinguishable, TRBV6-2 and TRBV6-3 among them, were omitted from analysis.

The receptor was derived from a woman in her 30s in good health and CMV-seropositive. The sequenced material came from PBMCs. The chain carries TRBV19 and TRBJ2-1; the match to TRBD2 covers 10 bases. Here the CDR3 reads CASSRLAGATEQFF. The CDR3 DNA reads TGTGCCAGTAGTAGGCTAGCGGGAGCTACTGAGCAGTTCTTC.